These 9 T cell receptor beta chains were all obtained from the same sample, sequenced in a study of blood T cell repertoires in COVID-19. Clones were read by immunoSEQ multiplex PCR, and TCRdb kept only the in-frame ones, dropping some. The table records about 320,000 clones, 75% to 85% of them present only once. Sequencing was carried out using peripheral blood. These receptor sequences come from a human donor in a cohort sampled during active COVID-19.

This chain joins TRBV9 and TRBJ1-4, with D possibly matching TRBD1 (6 bases). The CDR3 is 13 residues long. The V end was cut by 3 bases, the J end by 7 bases, with 10 bases between. The V gene's germline CDR1 is SGDLS and CDR2 YYNGEE. For the CDR3, the DNA is TGTGCCAGCAGCGGTCTCAGGGGTGAAAAACTGTTTTTT. It specifies CASSGLRGEKLFF.

V is TRBV7-2 and J is TRBJ2-5; 9 nucleotides align to TRBD2. Trimming took 7 bases from V and 2 from J; bases not matched to a gene: 8. The CDR3 runs to 15 residues. CDR1 SGHTA and CDR2 FQGNSA come from the germline V gene. The CDR3 protein is CASTQLAGPQETQYF. Here the CDR3 DNA reads TGTGCCAGCACCCAGCTAGCGGGGCCACAAGAGACCCAGTACTTC.

This clone appeared a single time. The V call is TRBV15, the J call TRBJ1-3; D gene ambiguous. V lost 5 bases and J lost 0, with 8 bases in between. Per the germline V gene, CDR1 is LNHNV and CDR2 is YYDKDF (reference sequence). The CDR3 runs to 14 residues. Here the CDR3 reads CATSPSSSGNTIYF. In nucleotides, the CDR3 is TGTGCCACCAGCCCTAGCAGCTCTGGAAACACCATATATTTT.

This chain joins TRBV12-5 and TRBJ2-2; the match to TRBD1 covers 7 bases. The germline V gene encodes CDR1 LGHNT and CDR2 FRNRAP. V was clipped by 1 base and J by 6 bases; unmatched bases: 5. The CDR3 runs 15 residues. DNA for the CDR3: TGTGCTAGTGGTTTGGGACAGGGTTGGTCCGGGGAGCTGTTTTTT. Amino acids: CASGLGQGWSGELFF.

The chain joins TRBV6-1 to TRBJ1-5; the match to TRBD1 covers 11 bases. With V trimmed by 4 bases and J by 5 bases, 7 bases remained unmatched. Germline V lookup: CDR1 MNHNS, CDR2 SASEGT. The length of the CDR3 is 16 residues. CDR3 nucleotides: TGTGCCAGCAGTGTCCTCGGGACAGGGGGTTATCAGCCCCAGCATTTT. Encoded protein: CASSVLGTGGYQPQHF.

V gene TRBV9 combines with J gene TRBJ1-2, with 9 bases that match TRBD1. Looked up from germline, CDR1 is SGDLS and CDR2 is YYNGEE. Trimming at V came to 4 bases and at J to 3 bases, leaving 4 bases not matched to a gene. The CDR3 totals 14 residues. Written as DNA, the CDR3 is TGTGCCAGCAGCCTTGACAGGGGGGACTATGGCTACACCTTC. Its translation is CASSLDRGDYGYTF.

The chain links TRBV18 to TRBJ2-5; 7 nucleotides match TRBD1. The V gene's germline CDR1 is KGHSH and CDR2 LQKENI. V dropped 4 bases and J dropped 4; count of bases not matched to a gene: 12. The CDR3 consists of 16 residues. DNA of the CDR3: TGTGCCAGCTCACGAAACCCGACAGGGACGGGAGAGACCCAGTACTTC. Encoded protein: CASSRNPTGTGETQYF. The variable domain in full, completed from reference TRBV18 and TRBJ2-5, reads NAGVMQNPRHLVRRRGQEARLRCSPMKGHSHVYWYRQLPEEGLKFMVYLQKENIIDESGMPKERFSAEFPKEGPSILRIQQVVRGDSAAYFCASSRNPTGTGETQYFGPGTRLLVL.

The rearrangement uses TRBV11-3 and TRBJ2-3; D might be TRBD2 (6 bases). Between the trimmed V and J ends, which lost 5 bases and 4 bases, there was a span of 13 bases. CDR1 is SGHNT and CDR2 is YENEEA in the germline V gene. The CDR3 spans 14 residues. CDR3 in amino acids: CASSPTSSPDTQYF. DNA for the CDR3: TGTGCCAGCAGCCCAACTAGCAGTCCAGATACGCAGTATTTT. The variable domain in full, with the rest retrieved from reference TRBV11-3 and TRBJ2-3, is EAGVVQSPRYKIIEKKQPVAFWCNPISGHNTLYWYLQNLGQGPELLIRYENEEAVDDSQLPKDRFSAERLKGVDSTLKIQPAELGDSAVYLCASSPTSSPDTQYFGPGTRLTVL.

The count of this clone is one. This chain connects TRBV9 to TRBJ2-7; the match to TRBD1 covers 8 bases. Germline V gives CDR1 SGDLS, CDR2 YYNGEE. The V segment lost 7 bases and the J segment 5 bases; nucleotides outside the gene matches: 5. The CDR3 loop spans 12 amino acids. The CDR3 here is CASGADRDEQYF. Written as DNA, the CDR3 is TGTGCCAGCGGGGCGGACAGGGACGAGCAGTACTTC.